The 17 T cell receptor beta chains listed next were all sequenced from one sample in a study of monozygotic twins with inflammatory bowel disease (dated by TCRdb to the late 2010s). Library generation was performed with 5' RACE. The instrument was an Illumina HiSeq 2500. TCRdb reanalyzed the reads, keeping one entry per CDR3 protein sequence and omitting DNA. This sample's table lists 400,000 to 500,000 distinct CDR3 sequences. The ten biggest clones cover under 3% of the sample. Source material: blood. The receptors were sampled from a human donor with ulcerative colitis or Crohn's disease, or a healthy co-twin of an affected twin (not recorded which).

V gene TRBV6-1 combines with J gene TRBJ2-7. The CDR3 runs 14 residues. Germline lookup yields CDR1 MNHNS and CDR2 SASEGT. CDR3 sequence: CASRQSATMGEQYF.

The chain uses TRBV4-3 and TRBJ2-1; TCRdb's D gene call, TRBD2, goes unchecked for lack of DNA. The CDR3 extends over 18 amino acids. Germline V gene data show CDR1 as LGHNA and CDR2 as YSLEER. The CDR3 is CASSQAVPGDYFYNEQFF.

The rearrangement uses TRBV29-1 and TRBJ2-5. The CDR3 extends over 11 amino acids. The germline CDR1 and CDR2 sequences are SQVTM and ANQGSEA. CDR3 loop: CSVEVTSSQYF.

The rearrangement joins TRBV5-1 to TRBJ2-1; TCRdb's D call, TRBD2, is unchecked because there is no DNA. This CDR3 comprises 16 residues. Germline V gives CDR1 SGHRS, CDR2 YFSETQ. The CDR3: CASSFSRLTTGDEQFF.

The V and J genes are TRBV30 and TRBJ2-1; TCRdb calls TRBD1, which cannot be checked without DNA. CDR1 and CDR2 (germline): GTSNPN, SVGIG (reference sequence). The CDR3 loop spans 12 amino acids. The CDR3 here is CAWSLGGPEQFF.

The chain combines TRBV5-1 with TRBJ2-2; there is no DNA to check the TCRdb D call of TRBD2. Per germline, CDR1 SGHRS and CDR2 YFSETQ. The length of the CDR3 is 15 residues. The CDR3 spells CASSYRDSGTGELFF.

The gene calls are TRBV20-1 and TRBJ2-2; the TCRdb call, TRBD2, lacks DNA for checking. This CDR3 contains 14 residues. Looked up from germline, CDR1 is DFQATT and CDR2 is SNEGSKA (reference sequence). This chain's CDR3 is CSAREREYGGELFF.

J is TRBJ1-1 and V is TRBV29-1; TCRdb indicates TRBD1, and absent DNA this call remains unverified. The germline V gene has CDR1 SQVTM and CDR2 ANQGSEA. The CDR3 sequence is 14 residues long. This CDR3 reads CSVEPPGKNTEAFF.

V gene TRBV28 combines with J gene TRBJ2-1; the D gene TCRdb calls, TRBD1, cannot be checked with no DNA. The CDR3 runs to 14 residues. The germline V gene encodes CDR1 MDHEN and CDR2 SYDVKM. The CDR3 sequence is CASQQGGSYNEQFF.

This chain's CDR3 is CAIKSAKNIQYF. The rearrangement joins TRBV21-1 to TRBJ2-4. TRBV21-1 has pseudogene status. CDR3 length: 12 residues.

The J gene is TRBJ2-7, the V gene TRBV7-3; TCRdb's D call of TRBD1 is untestable without DNA. Per the germline V gene, CDR1 is SGHTA and CDR2 is FQGTGA. The CDR3 consists of 15 residues. CDR3 region: CASSLYHGTGGEQYF.

The chain joins TRBV20-1 to TRBJ2-5. The V gene's germline CDR1 is DFQATT and CDR2 SNEGSKA (reference sequence). The CDR3 runs 12 residues. The CDR3 spells CSARDLDETQYF.

The chain carries TRBV5-4 and TRBJ1-4. Per germline, CDR1 SGHNT and CDR2 YYREEE (reference sequence). This CDR3 contains 15 residues. This CDR3 reads CASSFGRSSNEKLFF.

The chain carries TRBV18 and TRBJ2-2. Germline lookup yields CDR1 KGHSH and CDR2 LQKENI. The CDR3 runs to 16 residues. CDR3 sequence reads: CASSPPSMGTTGELFF.

V usage is TRBV4-2 and J usage is TRBJ2-5; absent DNA, TCRdb's TRBD1 call cannot be checked. CDR3 size: 15 residues. Germline lookup yields CDR1 LGHNA and CDR2 YNFKEQ. This CDR3 is CASSQGQGAEETQYF.

CDR3 sequence reads: CASSRTGAQPQHF. The chain is built from TRBV7-9 and TRBJ1-5; the D gene TCRdb calls, TRBD1, cannot be checked with no DNA. There are 13 residues in the CDR3. CDR1 and CDR2 (germline): SEHNR, FQNEAQ (reference sequence).

The chain employs TRBV7-9 and TRBJ2-1; the D call of TRBD2 rests on TCRdb alone, since no DNA is present to check it. Looked up from germline, CDR1 is SEHNR and CDR2 is FQNEAQ (reference sequence). This CDR3 has 17 residues. The CDR3 protein is CASSPGRSGRENNEQFF.